A single TCR beta chain is shown here with its context. This sample is drawn from a study of T and B cells in COVID-19 patients. Blood genomic DNA input for TRB amplification was about 240-550 ng. BIOMED2 TRB-A/B primer pools were used in multiplex TRB PCR. TCRdb analysed the multiplex PCR reads with MiXCR anew, one entry per CDR3 protein. Among about 4,800 distinct CDR3 sequences, 25% to 35% were seen once, and the ten largest hold 35% to 40%. Input material: blood. This sequence was found in a human donor with active COVID-19.

The chain's CDR3 is CSAKGLALEQFF. As DNA, the CDR3 is TGCAGTGCTAAGGGACTAGCTCTTGAGCAGTTCTTC. The V call is TRBV20-1, the J call TRBJ2-1, with 9 bases lining up with TRBD2. CDR3 length: 12 residues. V trimming: 4 bases; J trimming: 9 bases; junction bases outside the gene matches: 4. The germline gives CDR1 DFQATT, CDR2 SNEGSKA (reference sequence).